This T cell receptor beta chain was captured in a study of T cell responses to AZD1222 COVID-19 vaccine. Study information: Timing groups of about 4 and about 12 weeks for second doses were pooled.

The study's findings and limits: Baseline serology detected seropositivity in only a handful of AZD1222 recipients. White British donors predominated, females outnumbered males, and clonal diversity was possibly underestimated. Two doses of AZD1222 preceded a rise in Spike-specific TCR breadth and depth.

Trimming stripped 2 bases from V and 4 bases from J, with 15 bases between. Germline V lookup: CDR1 KGHSH, CDR2 LQKENI. The CDR3 contains 16 residues. On this clone: Its antigen is not known.

Measured with immunoSEQ multiplex PCR; TCRdb has only the in-frame clones, and not every one. The sample lists 140,000 to 150,000 clones; more than 90% were seen once. The receptor comes from an adult in good health. This rearrangement joins TRBV18 to TRBJ2-1; a weak D match, TRBD2 (6 bases). Sequencing used peripheral blood, obtained on day 0 of AZD1222 vaccination. CDR3 coding DNA: TGTGCCAGCTCACCAAGAGTAGTAGCGGAATACAATGAGCAGTTCTTC. It specifies CASSPRVVAEYNEQFF. Looking up the rest from reference TRBV18 and TRBJ2-1 gives the full variable domain: NAGVMQNPRHLVRRRGQEARLRCSPMKGHSHVYWYRQLPEEGLKFMVYLQKENIIDESGMPKERFSAEFPKEGPSILRIQQVVRGDSAAYFCASSPRVVAEYNEQFFGPGTRLTVL.